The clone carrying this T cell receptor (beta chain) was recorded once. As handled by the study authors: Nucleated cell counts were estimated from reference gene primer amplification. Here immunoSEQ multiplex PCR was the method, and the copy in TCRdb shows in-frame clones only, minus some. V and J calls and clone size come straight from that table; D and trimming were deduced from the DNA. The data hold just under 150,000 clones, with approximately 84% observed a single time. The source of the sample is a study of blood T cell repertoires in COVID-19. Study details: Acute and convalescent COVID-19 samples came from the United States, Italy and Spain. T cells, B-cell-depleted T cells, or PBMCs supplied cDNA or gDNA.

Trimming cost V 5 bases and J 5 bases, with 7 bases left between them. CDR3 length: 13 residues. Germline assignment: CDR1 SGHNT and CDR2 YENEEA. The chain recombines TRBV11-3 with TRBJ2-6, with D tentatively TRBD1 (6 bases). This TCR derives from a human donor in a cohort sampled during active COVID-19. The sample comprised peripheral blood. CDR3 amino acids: CASSRDRANVLTF. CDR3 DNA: TGTGCCAGCAGCCGGGACAGGGCCAACGTCCTGACTTTC. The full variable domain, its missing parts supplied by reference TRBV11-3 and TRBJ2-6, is EAGVVQSPRYKIIEKKQPVAFWCNPISGHNTLYWYLQNLGQGPELLIRYENEEAVDDSQLPKDRFSAERLKGVDSTLKIQPAELGDSAVYLCASSRDRANVLTFGAGSRLTVL.